What follows are 10 T cell receptor beta chains derived from one specimen sequenced in a study of T cell clonality in common variable immunodeficiency. Using immunoSEQ multiplex PCR, the repertoire was profiled, and TCRdb retains in-frame clones only, with some absent. The sample has some 50,000 clones, none seen only once; the top ten hold about 1.7%. The sequenced sample was peripheral blood mononuclear cells. The receptors here all came from a person between 18 and 70 years old in good health.

Concerning this clone: Germline is not matched at one junction end, which may reflect a read error. The read stops 3 residues short of the end of the CDR3; the missing end is completed from the germline J gene. This rearrangement joins TRBV7-9 to TRBJ2-7, with TRBD2 matching over 7 bases. CDR1 SEHNR and CDR2 FQNEAQ come from the germline V gene (reference sequence). The CDR3 consists of 15 residues. The CDR3 sequence is CANSSTSEGSYEQYF. The CDR3 DNA, read in part, is TGTGCCAACAGCTCCACTAGCGAGGGCTCCTACGAG.

In its sample, this clone was seen a few times. The read stops 3 residues short of the end of the CDR3; the missing end is completed from the germline J gene. The rearrangement joins TRBV19 to TRBJ2-7, with 10 bases fitting TRBD1. V lost 8 bases and J lost 2; bases outside the gene matches: 9. The CDR3 is 15 amino acids. Per germline, CDR1 LNHDA and CDR2 SQIVND (reference sequence). The sequenced part of the CDR3 DNA is TGTGCCAGTGCCCCAACCGGACAGGGGGCCTACGAG. It yields the protein CASAPTGQGAYE. From start to end, the CDR3 is CASAPTGQGAYEQYF.

In this sample, this clone turned up many times. The sequenced fragment ends 3 residues before the CDR3 boundary, so the rest is inferred from the germline J gene. The rearrangement uses TRBV6-1 and TRBJ1-2; 7 bases agree with TRBD1. The ends lost 1 base at V and 3 bases at J; junction bases unmatched: 8. The CDR3 has 16 amino acids. The V gene's germline CDR1 is MNHNS and CDR2 SASEGT. CDR3 sequence reads: CASSEVSGDSYYGYTF. The sequenced part of the CDR3 DNA is TGTGCCAGCAGTGAAGTAAGTGGGGACAGCTACTATGGC.

This clone has at least ten counts. The read falls 3 residues short of the CDR3 end, and the missing part is taken from the germline J gene. This chain links TRBV7-2 with TRBJ2-2, with 8 bases fitting TRBD1. Germline V lookup: CDR1 SGHTA, CDR2 FQGNSA. The CDR3 extends over 13 amino acids. This chain's CDR3 is CASNRGSGEKLFF. Incomplete CDR3 DNA: TGTGCCAGCAACAGGGGGTCGGGTGAAAAG.

The sample holds many counts of this clone. The observed sequence ends 3 residues before the CDR3 terminus, with the missing tail filled in from the germline J gene. The V call is TRBV7-9, the J call TRBJ1-2, with D maybe TRBD1 (5 bases). Germline CDR1 is SEHNR and CDR2 is FQNEAQ (reference sequence). The CDR3 length is 15 residues. Trimming cost V 0 bases and J 1 base, with 9 bases left between them. The covered CDR3 bases are TGTGCCAGCAGCTTAGCGACAGAATTTAACTATGGC. Its translation: CASSLATEFNYG. The full CDR3 protein reads CASSLATEFNYGYTF.

This clone was seen ten or more times. The read gets to within 3 residues of the CDR3 end, and the germline J gene fills in the rest. V is TRBV7-9 and J is TRBJ1-2; the D gene is possibly TRBD1 (6 bases). The V gene lost 1 base and the J gene lost 3 bases, with 9 bases spanning the gap. In germline, CDR1 is SEHNR, CDR2 FQNEAQ (reference sequence). The CDR3 has 14 residues. The CDR3 loop is CASSLGGRYYGYTF. The CDR3 bases that were read are TGTGCCAGCAGCTTAGGGGGGCGCTACTATGGC.

The table lists this clone with many counts. The DNA ends 3 residues before the CDR3 does, and the rest of the CDR3 is filled in from the germline J gene. The chain recombines TRBV19 with TRBJ1-5, with D maybe TRBD1 (5 bases). The CDR3 runs 18 residues. Trimming took 3 bases from V and 0 from J, leaving 18 bases between them. Germline values: CDR1 LNHDA, CDR2 SQIVND (reference sequence). This CDR3 is CASSMRQGLYNSNQPQHF. The CDR3 bases that were read are TGTGCCAGTAGTATGAGGCAGGGCTTGTATAATAGCAATCAGCCC.

Details on this clone: The read stops 3 residues short of the end of the CDR3; the missing end is completed from the germline J gene. The chain recombines TRBV19 with TRBJ1-2; D is perhaps TRBD1 (5 bases). Germline V gives CDR1 LNHDA, CDR2 SQIVND (reference sequence). The length of the CDR3 is 15 residues. The sequenced part of the CDR3 DNA is TGTGCCAGTAGCGATCCGGGACTAGCGGCCTACGAC. This sequence encodes CASSDPGLAAYD. In full, the CDR3 is CASSDPGLAAYDYTF.

The table lists this clone with many counts. Coverage ceases 3 residues before the CDR3 finishes, and the germline J gene fills in the end. This sequence joins TRBV5-5 and TRBJ2-7, with TRBD1 identical over 8 bases. V lost 0 bases and J lost 3; bases outside the gene matches: 5. Germline CDR1 is SGHKS and CDR2 is YYEKEE (reference sequence). The CDR3 runs to 15 residues. CDR3 DNA, as far as it was read: TGTGCCAGCAGCTTGGTTTTGGACAGGGTCTACGAG. Encoded protein: CASSLVLDRVYE. The CDR3 reads in full as CASSLVLDRVYEQYF.

This clone was counted at least ten times. The CDR3 is cut off 3 residues early in the read; its end comes from the germline J gene. The chain recombines TRBV9 with TRBJ2-7; TRBD2 aligns across 8 bases. J lost 3 bases, V lost 3 bases, and 8 bases had no gene match. The germline CDR1 and CDR2 sequences are SGDLS and YYNGEE. This CDR3 comprises 15 residues. The sequenced part of the CDR3 DNA is TGTGCCAGCAGCGCCTGGGGTAGCGGGGACTACGAG. This codes for CASSAWGSGDYE. The complete CDR3 sequence is CASSAWGSGDYEQYF.